This is a list of T cell receptor beta chains from one sample in a study of cytomegalovirus exposure and HLA in healthy donors. This table comes from immunoSEQ multiplex PCR, and its TCRdb copy is limited to in-frame clones, with some not included. The sample holds 80,000 to 100,000 clones. Sequences were obtained from PBMCs. These TCRs come from a man aged 45-65 years in good health and CMV-seronegative. CDR3s include the opening cysteine and the closing phenylalanine or tryptophan. Each record gives: D gene, V gene, J gene, CDR3 DNA, CDR3 protein. A D gene is named only where the DNA matches it firmly.

.	TRBV6-9	TRBJ2-7	TGTGCCAGCAATAGTCTCCACGAGCAGTACTTC	CASNSLHEQYF
.	TRBV19	TRBJ2-2	TGTGCCAGTAGGCCACAGAGGGCCGGGGAGCTGTTTTTT	CASRPQRAGELFF
TRBD1	TRBV7-2	TRBJ1-5	TGTGCCAGCAGCCTCGGGACAGGACATCAGCCCCAGCATTTT	CASSLGTGHQPQHF
.	TRBV2	TRBJ1-1	TGTGCCAGCAGCCTTGACACCATGAACACTGAAGCTTTCTTT	CASSLDTMNTEAFF
.	TRBV4-3	TRBJ1-2	TGCGCCAGCAGCCAAGATCGCAGGGCTGGCTACACCTTC	CASSQDRRAGYTF
TRBD2	TRBV7-3	TRBJ2-1	TGTGCCAGCAGCCGTAGCGGGGAGGTCTACAATGAGCAGTTCTTC	CASSRSGEVYNEQFF
TRBD1	TRBV27	TRBJ2-7	TGTGCCAGCAGTTTAGACAGGGTACGCTCCTACGAGCAGTACTTC	CASSLDRVRSYEQYF
.	TRBV18	TRBJ1-5	TGTGCCAGCTCACCCGGACAGTATAGCAATCAGCCCCAGCATTTT	CASSPGQYSNQPQHF
.	TRBV9	TRBJ1-2	TGTGCCAGCAGCGTAGAATATTCGGGGGGCTCTAACTATGGCTACACCTTC	CASSVEYSGGSNYGYTF
.	TRBV6-5	TRBJ2-7	TGTGCCAGCAGTTACTCGAGGGGACACAACTACGAGCAGTACTTC	CASSYSRGHNYEQYF
.	TRBV18	TRBJ1-4	TGTGCCAGCTCACCGCAGGTCAACGAAAAACTGTTTTTT	CASSPQVNEKLFF
.	TRBV6-5	TRBJ1-1	TGTGCCAGCAGTTACGACAGGAACACTGAAGCTTTCTTT	CASSYDRNTEAFF
.	TRBV5-1	TRBJ1-1	TGCGCCAGCAGCCAAAGAGGACATCCCGGGGGAGTGAACACTGAAGCTTTCTTT	CASSQRGHPGGVNTEAFF
.	TRBV27	TRBJ1-1	TGTGCCAGCAGTTTATCGCGGGGGGCGGGAACTGAAGCTTTCTTT	CASSLSRGAGTEAFF
TRBD1	TRBV28	TRBJ2-7	TGTGCCAGCAGACCTGGGACAGGGAGTCGCTACGAGCAGTACTTC	CASRPGTGSRYEQYF
TRBD1	TRBV6-5	TRBJ2-7	TGTGCCAGCAGTTACTCGAGTACAGGGGAGGAGCAGTACTTC	CASSYSSTGEEQYF
TRBD2	TRBV4-2	TRBJ2-1	TGTGCCAGCAGCCGGACTAGCGGGGGGGCGAGTGAGCAGTTCTTC	CASSRTSGGASEQFF
.	TRBV5-8	TRBJ2-1	TGTGCCAGCAGCACGGGTCTGAGGGATGAGCAGTTCTTC	CASSTGLRDEQFF
.	TRBV4-1	TRBJ1-1	TGCGCCAGCAGCCACCAGGAGGGGAACACTGAAGCTTTCTTT	CASSHQEGNTEAFF
.	TRBV7-2	TRBJ2-7	TGTGCCAGCAGCCTCCGGACAAGTCAAAACGAGCAGTACTTC	CASSLRTSQNEQYF
.	TRBV18	TRBJ2-3	TGTGCCAGCTCACCACCGGCCCCCAGGGCCACGCAGTATTTT	CASSPPAPRATQYF
.	TRBV4-1	TRBJ1-2	TGCGCCAGCAGCCAAGGTCCAGGCGGGGCAGGTGGCTACACCTTC	CASSQGPGGAGGYTF
.	TRBV7-3	TRBJ2-1	TGTGCCAGCAGCTCCCCGGGCGGGTCGAATGAGCAGTTCTTC	CASSSPGGSNEQFF
.	TRBV27	TRBJ1-2	TGTGCCAGCAGTTTCATCGCGGGGCAGGGCTATGGCTACACCTTC	CASSFIAGQGYGYTF
TRBD1	TRBV5-4	TRBJ2-7	TGTGCCAGCAGCTTGGATCAGGGGGCGGGCTACGAGCAGTACTTC	CASSLDQGAGYEQYF
.	TRBV9	TRBJ2-1	TGTGCCAGCAGCGTAACTCTTGACTCCTACAATGAGCAGTTCTTC	CASSVTLDSYNEQFF
.	TRBV7-3	TRBJ2-2	TGTGCCAGCAGCCGTAGCCAAACTGCGAACACCGGGGAGCTGTTTTTT	CASSRSQTANTGELFF
.	TRBV18	TRBJ1-2	TGTGCCAGCTCACCACTAGCCGCCGGGGATATCGGAAGCTACACCTTC	CASSPLAAGDIGSYTF
.	TRBV19	TRBJ2-7	TGTGCCAGTAGCTGGGAGACCTCCTACGAGCAGTACTTC	CASSWETSYEQYF
.	TRBV6-5	TRBJ1-1	TGTGCCAGCAGCTTGAGTACGAATTTTAACACTGAAGCTTTCTTT	CASSLSTNFNTEAFF
TRBD1	TRBV29-1	TRBJ1-2	TGCAGCGTTGCTGGTGACGGACAGGCTAACTATGGCTACACCTTC	CSVAGDGQANYGYTF
.	TRBV9	TRBJ1-1	TGTGCCAGCAGCGTATTACCGGGACAGAACACTGAAGCTTTCTTT	CASSVLPGQNTEAFF
.	TRBV21-1	TRBJ2-7	TGTGCCAGCAGCGGACGACAGGGTGTCTACGAGCAGTACTTC	CASSGRQGVYEQYF
.	TRBV5-4	TRBJ2-1	TGTGCCAGCAGCTTGGCCATTCACTTCTCCTACAATGAGCAGTTCTTC	CASSLAIHFSYNEQFF
.	TRBV19	TRBJ1-4	TGTGCCAGTAGTATCCCTAATCTTCATAATGAAAAACTGTTTTTT	CASSIPNLHNEKLFF
.	TRBV7-3	TRBJ2-1	TGTGCCAGCAGTCTGGGGCCCGTAAATTTCAATGAGCAGTTCTTC	CASSLGPVNFNEQFF
.	TRBV10-3	TRBJ2-4	TGTGCCATCAGTGAGACAGAAAACATTCAGTACTTC	CAISETENIQYF
TRBD1	TRBV7-3	TRBJ1-2	TGTGCCAGCAGCTCGGGACAGGGGAAAAATGGCTACACCTTC	CASSSGQGKNGYTF
.	TRBV6-5	TRBJ2-7	TGTGCCAGCAGTTATGACAGGCAGTACGAGCAGTACTTC	CASSYDRQYEQYF
.	TRBV21-1	TRBJ1-3	TGTGCCAGCAGCCTGGCCTGGCCTGGAAACACCATATATTTT	CASSLAWPGNTIYF
.	TRBV9	TRBJ1-3	TGTGCCAGCAGCTCAGATGGGACTACCAATACCGCGTCTGGAAACACCATATATTTT	CASSSDGTTNTASGNTIYF
TRBD1	TRBV15	TRBJ2-7	TGTGCCACCAGCAGAGATGGACAGGACCCCGAGCAGTACTTC	CATSRDGQDPEQYF
.	TRBV23-1	TRBJ2-7	TGCGCCAGCAGTCAATTGGGCCAAGGGGCCTACGAGCAGTACTTC	CASSQLGQGAYEQYF
TRBD2	TRBV29-1	TRBJ2-1	TGCAGCGTTGGTGGACTAGCGGGGGACTACTCCTACAATGAGCAGTTCTTC	CSVGGLAGDYSYNEQFF
TRBD1	TRBV18	TRBJ1-2	TGTGCCAGCTCACAAACGGACAGGGGAACGTATGGCTACACCTTC	CASSQTDRGTYGYTF
.	TRBV5-3	TRBJ1-2	TGTGCCAGAAGCTTCCCACTCGCCGTTGGCTATGGCTACACCTTC	CARSFPLAVGYGYTF
TRBD1	TRBV30	TRBJ1-6	TGTGCCTGGAGCCCGGGACAGGGAGATTCACCCCTCCACTTT	CAWSPGQGDSPLHF
TRBD2	TRBV9	TRBJ2-3	TGTGCCAGCAGCGTTTCGATAGCGGGGGGAGGCACAGATACGCAGTATTTT	CASSVSIAGGGTDTQYF
TRBD2	TRBV29-1	TRBJ2-7	TGCAGCGCCCGCGGGAGTGTAAAGGAGCAGTACTTC	CSARGSVKEQYF